This T cell receptor (beta chain) was sequenced in a study of early T cells in non-severe SARS-CoV-2 infection. In TCRdb, the 5' RACE reads were re-called with MiXCR into one record per CDR3 protein. Of tens of thousands of distinct CDR3 sequences in the sample, roughly 7.1% were seen once. CDR1 SGHRS and CDR2 YFSETQ come from the germline V gene. The V segment lost 4 bases and the J segment 5 bases; nucleotides outside the gene matches: 10. There are 17 residues in the CDR3. The sample was whole blood. The chain has TRBV5-1 and TRBJ2-5, with 14 bases that match TRBD2. The TCR sequence derives from an adult who was a healthcare worker with PCR-confirmed SARS-CoV-2 infection or an uninfected control (not recorded which). In DNA form, the CDR3 reads TGCGCCAGCAGCCTGACTGGGACTAGCGGGGGCGGGGAGACCCAGTACTTC. Encoded protein: CASSLTGTSGGGETQYF. Using reference TRBV5-1 and TRBJ2-5 for the parts outside the CDR3, the full variable domain is KAGVTQTPRYLIKTRGQQVTLSCSPISGHRSVSWYQQTPGQGLQFLFEYFSETQRNKGNFPGRFSGRQFSNSRSEMNVSTLELGDSALYLCASSLTGTSGGGETQYFGPGTRLLVL.